This T cell receptor beta chain was profiled in a study of blood T cells in healthy people across ages. A second PCR, run for about 6 to 12 cycles, used a sample-barcoded 5' primer plus a J-beta primer mix. Tags on each cDNA molecule came from a template-switch adaptor with 12 random nucleotides. The study obtained at least 2.5 million CDR3-containing paired-end reads from every sample. Via MiXCR, TCRdb re-called the 5' RACE reads, giving one row per CDR3 protein. Here the sample spans 600,000 or so distinct CDR3 sequences, around 21% being singletons. This clonotype turned up a few times. The antigen remains undetermined. Notes on the study in general: It was found that TCR beta diversity correlated strongly with the percentage of naive T cells. A roughly linear age-dependent decrease characterized TCR beta diversity per million T cells.

Germline lookup yields CDR1 MNHEY and CDR2 SMNVEV (reference sequence). Germline trimming cut 5 bases from V and 7 bases from J; bases unmatched to any gene: 14. The CDR3 is 16 residues long. The chain recombines TRBV27 with TRBJ1-5, with 7 nucleotides matching TRBD1. This receptor was obtained from an older man in good health. Sequencing was carried out using blood. The CDR3 here is CASSRGDRVVGQPQHF. The CDR3, as DNA: TGTGCCAGCAGTCGGGGCGACAGGGTTGTCGGGCAGCCCCAGCATTTT.